This section outlines one TCR beta chain sequence together with its context. In the study's own analysis: Estimated nucleated cell counts came from reference gene primer amplification. Profiled with immunoSEQ multiplex PCR; TCRdb holds only in-frame clones, not every one. V and J calls plus clone size are reproduced from that table; the DNA served to infer D and trimming. The sample consists of some 200,000 clones, around 89% of them appearing once. The sample belongs to a study of blood T cell repertoires in COVID-19. In the study overall: COVID-19 samples collected from the United States, Italy and Spain covered acute and convalescent phases.

Germline V lookup: CDR1 WSHSY, CDR2 SAAADI. V lost 8 bases, J lost 1 base, and 15 bases lay in between. CDR3 length: 14 amino acids. In assigning cohorts, the study relied on participant-reported clinical history. Sequenced input: PBMCs or T cells enriched from blood (not recorded which). This sequence joins TRBV10-2 and TRBJ2-7, with D perhaps TRBD2 (6 bases). This TCR was sampled from a woman between 18 and 29 years old in a cohort exposed to, infected with or recovered from COVID-19 (not recorded which). CDR3 residues: CASAPGVGSYEQYF. The DNA of the CDR3 is TGCGCCAGCGCCCCGGGAGTTGGGTCCTACGAGCAGTACTTC.